These 10 T cell receptor beta chains share one sample of origin, sequenced in a study of blood T cell repertoires in COVID-19 (TCRdb year 2020). Library method: the immunoSEQ multiplex PCR assay. TCRdb took this table from immuneACCESS and kept in-frame rearrangements with V and J called. Such tables lack part of the clones; where checked against another copy, unresolved V genes explain under half of the gap, and the rest is unexplained. The sample includes 210,000 or so clones, with approximately 84% observed a single time. The biggest ten clones account for more than 4.5% of the sample. The sample consisted of peripheral blood. The receptors shown here come from a woman aged 65 to 85 with active or convalescent COVID-19.

The chain is built from TRBV29-1 and TRBJ2-1; 11 bases fit TRBD2. CDR3 length equals 14 residues. J gave up 5 bases and V 6 bases, and 6 bases lay outside the gene matches. Germline CDR1 reads SQVTM; CDR2 reads ANQGSEA. Here the CDR3 DNA reads TGCAGCGTGGCGACTAGCGGGGACCACAATGAGCAGTTCTTC. It encodes CSVATSGDHNEQFF.

The chain uses TRBV18 and TRBJ2-3, with 12 bases fitting TRBD2. Germline loops: CDR1 KGHSH, CDR2 LQKENI. J gave up 6 bases and V 2 bases, and 3 bases lay outside the gene matches. The CDR3 totals 15 residues. This CDR3 reads CASSPRTSGMDTQYF. The CDR3 bases are TGTGCCAGCTCACCAAGGACTAGCGGGATGGATACGCAGTATTTT. The full variable domain, in which reference TRBV18 and TRBJ2-3 provide the parts outside the CDR3, is NAGVMQNPRHLVRRRGQEARLRCSPMKGHSHVYWYRQLPEEGLKFMVYLQKENIIDESGMPKERFSAEFPKEGPSILRIQQVVRGDSAAYFCASSPRTSGMDTQYFGPGTRLTVL.

The V and J genes are TRBV4-1 and TRBJ2-1; 10 positions match TRBD2. V trimming: 4 bases; J trimming: 2 bases; junction bases outside the gene matches: 5. The CDR3 totals 16 residues. Per the germline V gene, CDR1 is MGHRA and CDR2 is YSYEKL. This CDR3 is CASSPPLAGAYNEQFF. The DNA of the CDR3 is TGCGCCAGCAGCCCACCGCTAGCGGGAGCCTACAATGAGCAGTTCTTC.

The genes are TRBV27 and TRBJ2-3; TRBD2 aligns across 7 bases. Germline CDR1 is MNHEY and CDR2 is SMNVEV (reference sequence). The V segment lost 6 bases and the J segment 5 bases; nucleotides outside the gene matches: 8. This CDR3 has 14 residues. CDR3 coding DNA: TGTGCCAGCAGCACTAGCGCCGTCGTAGATACGCAGTATTTT. Translated, it gives CASSTSAVVDTQYF.

V and J are TRBV5-1 and TRBJ2-1, with TRBD2 identical over 8 bases. Germline V CDR1 and CDR2: SGHRS, YFSETQ. V trimming: 4 bases; J trimming: 2 bases; junction bases outside the gene matches: 17. The CDR3 is made up of 19 amino acids. CDR3: CASSLGGGRLGSAYNEQFF. Written as DNA, the CDR3 is TGCGCCAGCAGCCTCGGAGGCGGGAGGCTAGGTTCTGCCTACAATGAGCAGTTCTTC.

V and J are TRBV7-3 and TRBJ1-2; D gene uncertain. Germline CDR1 is SGHTA and CDR2 is FQGTGA. The V gene lost 3 bases and the J gene lost 8 bases, with 19 bases spanning the gap. The CDR3 is 15 residues long. The CDR3 DNA sequence: TGTGCCAGCAGCTTCAGGTTCCTTACATCCCACGGCTACACCTTC. This encodes CASSFRFLTSHGYTF.

The rearrangement links TRBV18 to TRBJ2-1; 16 positions match TRBD2. Germline V gene sequence: CDR1 KGHSH, CDR2 LQKENI. The CDR3 is 16 residues long. V lost 0 bases to trimming and J lost 10 bases; unmatched junction nucleotides: 3. The CDR3 region is CASSPPGLAGGHEQFF. CDR3 sequence (DNA): TGTGCCAGCTCACCACCGGGACTAGCGGGAGGGCACGAGCAGTTCTTC. Using reference TRBV18 and TRBJ2-1 for the parts outside the CDR3, the full variable domain is NAGVMQNPRHLVRRRGQEARLRCSPMKGHSHVYWYRQLPEEGLKFMVYLQKENIIDESGMPKERFSAEFPKEGPSILRIQQVVRGDSAAYFCASSPPGLAGGHEQFFGPGTRLTVL.

J is TRBJ2-2 and V is TRBV15; 9 bases match TRBD2. CDR1 and CDR2 (germline): LNHNV, YYDKDF (reference sequence). The CDR3 is 16 amino acids. The V gene end was trimmed by 1 base and the J gene end by 6 bases; junction bases not matched to a gene: 6. The CDR3 spells CATSRGSSGSAGELFF. In nucleotides, the CDR3 is TGTGCCACCAGCAGAGGCAGTAGCGGGAGTGCCGGGGAGCTGTTTTTT.

The gene calls are TRBV10-3 and TRBJ2-3; TRBD2 matches 12 bases. Germline CDR1 ENHRY, CDR2 SYGVKD. This CDR3 is 16 amino acids long. V shed 3 bases, J shed 5 bases, and the junction held 6 bases outside the gene matches. Written as DNA, the CDR3 is TGTGCCATCAGTGAAGGACTAGCGGGACAGGGAGATACGCAGTATTTT. It encodes CAISEGLAGQGDTQYF.

The rearrangement links TRBV11-2 to TRBJ2-7; 9 nucleotides line up with TRBD2. The CDR3 covers 14 residues. Germline assignment: CDR1 SGHAT and CDR2 FQNNGV. J was trimmed by 6 bases and V by 5 bases; bases with no gene match: 8. The CDR3 DNA is TGTGCCAGCAGCCCCCTAGCGGGAAGGGCCGAGCAGTACTTC. Its translation: CASSPLAGRAEQYF.